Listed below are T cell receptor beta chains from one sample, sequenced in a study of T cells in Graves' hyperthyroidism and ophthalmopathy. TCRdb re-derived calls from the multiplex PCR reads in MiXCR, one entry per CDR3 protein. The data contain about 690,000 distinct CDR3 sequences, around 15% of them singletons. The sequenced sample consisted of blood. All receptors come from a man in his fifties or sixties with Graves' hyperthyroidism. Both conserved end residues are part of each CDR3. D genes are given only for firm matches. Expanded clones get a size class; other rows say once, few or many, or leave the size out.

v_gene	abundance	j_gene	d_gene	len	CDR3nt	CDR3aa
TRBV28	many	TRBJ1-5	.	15	TGTGCCAGCAGTCTCCCGACCATTAGCAATCAGCCCCAGCATTTT	CASSLPTISNQPQHF
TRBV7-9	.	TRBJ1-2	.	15	TGTGCCAGCGTATGGGAGGGTCCCTCGCCCTATGGCTACACCTTC	CASVWEGPSPYGYTF
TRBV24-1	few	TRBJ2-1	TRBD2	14	TGTGCCACCAGTGAACTAGCGGGGGGGAATGAGCAGTTCTTC	CATSELAGGNEQFF
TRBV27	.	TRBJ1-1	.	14	TGTGCCAGCAGCTCCGGGAACACGGGAACTGAAGCTTTCTTT	CASSSGNTGTEAFF
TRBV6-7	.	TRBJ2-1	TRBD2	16	TGTGCCAGCCCCGGGGTTGGCGGGAGGCCGTGGGGTGAGCAGTTCTTC	CASPGVGGRPWGEQFF
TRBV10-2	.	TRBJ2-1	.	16	TGCGCCAGCAGTGAAGATGGGGAGCTGGCCTACAATGAGCAGTTCTTC	CASSEDGELAYNEQFF
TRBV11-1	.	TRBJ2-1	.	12	TGTGCCAGCAGCTCAGTGGGCGGGGGCGGATTCTTC	CASSSVGGGGFF
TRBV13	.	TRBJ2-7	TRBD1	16	TGTGCCAGCAGCCCTCGGACAGGGGAGGACATTTACGAGCAGTACTTC	CASSPRTGEDIYEQYF
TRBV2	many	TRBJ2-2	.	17	TGTGCCAGCAGTGAAGGGACCCTGGATGTAAACACCGGGGAGCTGTTTTTT	CASSEGTLDVNTGELFF
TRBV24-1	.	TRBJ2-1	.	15	TGTGCCACCAGTGATTTCGCCGCAGGAACCAATGAGCAGTTCTTC	CATSDFAAGTNEQFF
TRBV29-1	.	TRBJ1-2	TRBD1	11	TGCGGAGGACAGGGTGTCTATGGCTACACCTTC	CGGQGVYGYTF
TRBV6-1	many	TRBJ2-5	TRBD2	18	TGTGCCAGCAGCCACAGAACATCGACTAGCGGGAGAAAGGAGACCCAGTACTTC	CASSHRTSTSGRKETQYF
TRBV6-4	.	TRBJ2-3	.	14	TGTGCCAGCAGTGACTTAGGGGGCACAGATACGCAGTATTTT	CASSDLGGTDTQYF
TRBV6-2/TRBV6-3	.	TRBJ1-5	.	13	TGTGCCAGCTCTCCCCGGGGTGGTGTGGCCCAGCATTTT	CASSPRGGVAQHF
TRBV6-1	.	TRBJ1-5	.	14	TGTGCCAGCAGTGCGAACAGGGACCATCAGCCCCAGCATTTT	CASSANRDHQPQHF
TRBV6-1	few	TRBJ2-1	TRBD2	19	TGTGCCAGCAGGGACGGGATTAACTTAGCGGGAGGCGGGAACAATGAGCAGTTCTTC	CASRDGINLAGGGNNEQFF
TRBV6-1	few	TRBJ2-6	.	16	TGTGCCAGCACGGAGGAACAGGGATCTGGGGCCAACGTCCTGACTTTC	CASTEEQGSGANVLTF
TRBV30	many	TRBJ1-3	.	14	TGTGCCTGGAGCGCCCAGGGCTCTGGAAACACCATATATTTT	CAWSAQGSGNTIYF
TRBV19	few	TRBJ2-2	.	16	TGTGCCAGTAGTATCCAGCGGACCTGGAACACCGGGGAGCTGTTTTTT	CASSIQRTWNTGELFF
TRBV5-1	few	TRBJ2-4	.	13	TGCGCCAGCAGCGCCTCTATGGACGGCATTCAGTACTTC	CASSASMDGIQYF
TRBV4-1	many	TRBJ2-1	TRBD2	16	TGCGCCAGCAGCCAAGAGTCTAGCGGGTACTACAATGAGCAGTTCTTC	CASSQESSGYYNEQFF
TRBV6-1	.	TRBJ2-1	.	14	TGTGCCAGCAAGGACAGAAGCTCCTACAATGAGCAGTTCTTC	CASKDRSSYNEQFF
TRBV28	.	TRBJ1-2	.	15	TGTGCCAGCAGTTGGGGGGGACCAAGTAACTATGGCTACACCTTC	CASSWGGPSNYGYTF
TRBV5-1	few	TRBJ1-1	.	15	TGCGCCAGCAGCTCACGGGCGGCAGTTAACACTGAAGCTTTCTTT	CASSSRAAVNTEAFF
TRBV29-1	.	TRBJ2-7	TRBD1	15	TGCAGCGCCGCCTACGGGACAGGGAGCGCCTACGAGCAGTACTTC	CSAAYGTGSAYEQYF
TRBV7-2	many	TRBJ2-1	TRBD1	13	TGCGCCAGCAGCTTGGGACAGTACAATGAGCAGTTCTTC	CASSLGQYNEQFF
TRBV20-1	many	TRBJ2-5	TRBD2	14	TGCAGTGCCCATAGGGACTACTTGTCAGAGACCCAGTACTTC	CSAHRDYLSETQYF
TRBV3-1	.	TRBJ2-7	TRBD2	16	TGTGCCAGCAGCCAAGAGCGGGGCGGGAGTCTCTACGAGCAGTACTTC	CASSQERGGSLYEQYF
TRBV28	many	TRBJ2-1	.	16	TGTGCCAGCAGCTCAGACGTAAGCGGGTTTTACAATGAGCAGTTCTTC	CASSSDVSGFYNEQFF
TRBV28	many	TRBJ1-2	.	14	TGTGCCAGCGCAACAAGGGACACCGACTATGGCTACACCTTC	CASATRDTDYGYTF
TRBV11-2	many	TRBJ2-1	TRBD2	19	TGTGCCAGCAGCCGTTTAGAAGGTCTAGCGGGACCCACCTACAATGAGCAGTTCTTC	CASSRLEGLAGPTYNEQFF
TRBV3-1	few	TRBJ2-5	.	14	TGTGCCAGCAGCCAAGATCTGGAGGGGGAGACCCAGTACTTC	CASSQDLEGETQYF
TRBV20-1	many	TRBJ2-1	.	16	TGCAGTGCTCTAACTCGGCAGGGAGTATCCTACAATGAGCAGTTCTTC	CSALTRQGVSYNEQFF
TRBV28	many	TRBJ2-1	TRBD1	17	TGTGCCAGCAGTTTATGGAGGACAGGGGGGTATTACAATGAGCAGTTCTTC	CASSLWRTGGYYNEQFF
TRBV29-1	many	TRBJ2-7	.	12	TGCAGCGTAGGAGAAAAGACCTACGAGCAGTACTTC	CSVGEKTYEQYF
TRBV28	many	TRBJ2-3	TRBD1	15	TGTGCCAGCAGTTCCACACAGGGGTTGGCAGATACGCAGTATTTT	CASSSTQGLADTQYF
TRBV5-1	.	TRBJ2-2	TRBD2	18	TGCGCCAGCAGCTTGGCTGTGACTAGCCCTACGAACACCGGGGAGCTGTTTTTT	CASSLAVTSPTNTGELFF
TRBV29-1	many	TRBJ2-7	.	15	TGCAGCGTTGAGTCCCTTGGCAGGAACTCCTACGAGCAGTACTTC	CSVESLGRNSYEQYF
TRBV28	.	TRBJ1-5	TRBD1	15	TGTGCCAGCAGTTTGGTGACAGGGGAAAATCAGCCCCAGCATTTT	CASSLVTGENQPQHF
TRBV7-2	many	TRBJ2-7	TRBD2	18	TGTGCCAGCAGCTTAGGGCCCCTGGAGAGCGGGAGCTCCTACGAGCAGTACTTC	CASSLGPLESGSSYEQYF
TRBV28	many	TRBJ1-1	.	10	TGTGCCAGCAGATATAAACAAGCTTTCTTT	CASRYKQAFF